This T cell receptor (beta chain) was identified in a study of blood T cell repertoires in COVID-19. The authors' processing: Using reference gene primer amplification, nucleated cell counts were estimated. Method: immunoSEQ multiplex PCR; TCRdb's copy keeps in-frame clones and lacks some. Clone size and the V and J calls come from that table; the DNA yielded D and trimming. This sample carries hundreds of thousands of clones, about nine tenths of them seen once, and the ten largest clones take 2.6%. Membership in each cohort depended on participant-reported clinical history. V lost 0 bases, J lost 1 base, and 8 bases lay in between. This CDR3 has 15 amino acids. Germline V gene sequence: CDR1 MNHEY, CDR2 SVGAGI. A word on this clone: Other DNA sequences within the sample encode an identical CDR3.

The sample taken for sequencing was PBMCs or T cells enriched from blood (not recorded which). The sequence came from a man in his 60s who had recovered from COVID-19. The chain links TRBV6-5 to TRBJ2-3, with D possibly TRBD1 on 5 matching bases. The CDR3 sequence is CASSYSGQRTDTQYF. The CDR3 bases are TGTGCCAGCAGTTACTCCGGACAACGCACAGATACGCAGTATTTT.